The clone carrying this TCR beta chain was found many times. What it binds is unknown. This CDR3 region has 16 residues. The J segment lost 3 bases and the V segment lost 5 bases, leaving 6 bases of the junction unmatched. The germline V gene has CDR1 SGHTA and CDR2 FQGTGA. The data belong to a study of T cells in Graves' hyperthyroidism and ophthalmopathy. RNA transcripts gave rise to amplified TCR beta CDR3 regions. RT-PCR in the first round (using the HTBI primer set) targeted the TCR CDR3. TCRdb reprocessed the multiplex PCR reads with MiXCR, giving one entry per CDR3 protein. Of around 620,000 distinct CDR3 sequences listed, 12% to 15% were seen once; the top ten hold roughly 7.1%. Study-wide findings and caveats: Ophthalmopathy, as predicted by the model, came a median roughly 6.5 months after the prediction.

Diagnoses rested on clinical symptoms, serum thyroxine and TRAb, thyroid ultrasound and orbital computed tomography. The TCR sequence derives from a woman aged 18-30 years with Graves' ophthalmopathy. This rearrangement joins TRBV7-3 to TRBJ2-1; 11 bases agree with TRBD2. Input material: blood. In nucleotides, the CDR3 is TGTGCCAGCAGCCCATCCGGGACTAGCGGCTACAATGAGCAGTTCTTC. It specifies CASSPSGTSGYNEQFF.